This T cell receptor beta chain is from a study of CD8+CD57+ T cells in acquired aplastic anemia. The overall study: The mean DNA yield obtained from sorted CD4+ and CD8+ cells came to approximately 3.2 ug.

Template material for TCR beta VDJ and CDR3 profiling consisted of genomic DNA. TCRdb used MiXCR to reprocess the reads, holding one entry per CDR3 protein. The sample lists 220,000 or so distinct CDR3 sequences, approximately 60% occurring once. The J segment lost 2 bases and the V segment lost 11 bases, leaving 9 bases of the junction unmatched. The CDR3 sequence is 14 residues long. Germline V CDR1 and CDR2: SNHLY, FYNNEI. Those patients picked for sequencing had displayed CD8+CD57+ cell expansion on flow cytometry. This chain uses TRBV2 with TRBJ2-3; 8 bases line up with TRBD2. The sequence derives from a human donor with aplastic anemia. Specimen: sorted CD4+, CD8+, or CD8+CD57+ T cells (not recorded which) from PBMCs. CDR3 nucleotides: TGTGCCGGCAACGGGGGGGGACCCACAGATACGCAGTATTTT. Encoded protein: CAGNGGGPTDTQYF.